This T cell receptor (beta chain) was sequenced during a study of T cell repertoires in cytomegalovirus infection. Study-level background: Public TCR beta signatures provided an indication of both CMV infection and a matching HLA type. Overall study findings and caveats: Within the response measured ex vivo, HLA-C-restricted CMV-specific TCR beta clonotypes were dominant. CMV carriers having the relevant HLA were flagged by cumulative public TCR beta family frequency.

One entry per CDR3 protein results from TCRdb running MiXCR on the reads. This table holds 110,000 to 150,000 distinct CDR3 sequences, roughly 6% found once. As to this clonotype: What it binds is unknown.

The germline V and J ends were trimmed by 0 bases and 5 bases, with 8 bases remaining between them. Germline V gives CDR1 SQVTM, CDR2 ANQGSEA. This CDR3 region has 13 residues. The genes are TRBV29-1 and TRBJ1-3, with TRBD1 as a possible D gene (6 bases). Sequencing input: PBMCs. This sequence was found in a human donor in good health (CMV status not recorded). Some clones in this sample may be carry-over from other donors' samples. In DNA, the CDR3 is TGCAGCGTTGAAGAGACAGGCCGAAACACCATATATTTT. This sequence encodes CSVEETGRNTIYF.